This entry concerns a single T cell receptor (beta chain). Its antigen is unknown. The data originate from a study of STAT5B mutations in CD4+ large granular lymphocyte leukemia. Study-level results: Main leukemic clonotypes were patient-specific, but roughly 23% appeared at low frequency elsewhere. Top patient clones used TRBV06 genes more often: 8/27 versus 2/35 in controls.

The table came from immunoSEQ multiplex PCR; TCRdb's copy has only in-frame clones and leaves some out. The profile shows approximately 33,000 clones, roughly three quarters of them singletons. The germline CDR1 and CDR2 sequences are SGDLS and YYNGEE. Trimming removed 3 bases from V and 2 bases from J, with 12 bases in between. The CDR3 contains 15 residues. Material for sequencing was CD4+ T cells from blood buffy coats. The J gene is TRBJ2-1, the V gene TRBV9; D is possibly TRBD1 or TRBD2 (5 bases each). The receptor's source is a human donor in good health. As DNA, the CDR3 is TGTGCCAGCAGCGCCCGGGACCGACCCTACAATGAGCAGTTCTTC. This translates into CASSARDRPYNEQFF.